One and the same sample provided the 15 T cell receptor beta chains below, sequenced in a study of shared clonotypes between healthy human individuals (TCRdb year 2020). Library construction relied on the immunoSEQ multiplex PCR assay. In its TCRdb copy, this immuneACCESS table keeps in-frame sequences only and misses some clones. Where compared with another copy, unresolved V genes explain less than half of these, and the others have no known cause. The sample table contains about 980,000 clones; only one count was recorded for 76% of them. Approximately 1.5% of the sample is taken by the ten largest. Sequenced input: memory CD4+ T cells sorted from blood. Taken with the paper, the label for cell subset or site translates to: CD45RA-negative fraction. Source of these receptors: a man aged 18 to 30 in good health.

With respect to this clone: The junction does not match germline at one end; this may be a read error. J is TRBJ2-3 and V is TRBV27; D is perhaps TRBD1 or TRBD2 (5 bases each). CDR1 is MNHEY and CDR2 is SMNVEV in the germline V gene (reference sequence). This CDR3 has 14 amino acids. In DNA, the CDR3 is TGTGCCATCAGTCGGGACGGCTGGGCGGATACGCAGTATTTT. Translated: CAISRDGWADTQYF.

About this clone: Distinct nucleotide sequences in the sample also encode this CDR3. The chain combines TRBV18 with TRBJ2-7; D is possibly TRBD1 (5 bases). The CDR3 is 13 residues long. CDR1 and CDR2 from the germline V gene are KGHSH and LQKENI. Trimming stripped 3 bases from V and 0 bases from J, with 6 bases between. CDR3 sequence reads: CASSPDSSYEQYF. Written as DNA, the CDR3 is TGTGCCAGCTCACCTGACAGCTCCTACGAGCAGTACTTC.

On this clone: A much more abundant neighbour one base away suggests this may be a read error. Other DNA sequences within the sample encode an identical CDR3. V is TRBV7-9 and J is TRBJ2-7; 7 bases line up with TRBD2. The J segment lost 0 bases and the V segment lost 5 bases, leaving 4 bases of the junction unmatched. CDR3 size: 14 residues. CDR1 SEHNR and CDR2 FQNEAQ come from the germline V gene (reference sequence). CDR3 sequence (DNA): TGTGCCAGCAGCCCCCGGACTAGCTCCTACGAGCAGTACTTC. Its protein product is CASSPRTSSYEQYF.

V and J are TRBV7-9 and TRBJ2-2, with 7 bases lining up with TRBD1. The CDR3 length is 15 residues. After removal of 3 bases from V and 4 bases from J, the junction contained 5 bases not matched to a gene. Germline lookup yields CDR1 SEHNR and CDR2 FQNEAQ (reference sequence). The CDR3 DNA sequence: TGTGCCAGCAGCTTGGGACAGAGAACCACCGGGGAGCTGTTTTTT. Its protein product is CASSLGQRTTGELFF. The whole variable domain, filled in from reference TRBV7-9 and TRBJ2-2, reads DTGVSQNPRHKITKRGQNVTFRCDPISEHNRLYWYRQTLGQGPEFLTYFQNEAQLEKSRLLSDRFSAERPKGSFSTLEIQRTEQGDSAMYLCASSLGQRTTGELFFGEGSRLTVL.

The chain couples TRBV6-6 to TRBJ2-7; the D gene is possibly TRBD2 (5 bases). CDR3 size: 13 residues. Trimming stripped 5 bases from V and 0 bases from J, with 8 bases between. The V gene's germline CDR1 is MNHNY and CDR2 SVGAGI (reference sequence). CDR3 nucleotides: TGTGCCAGCAGTCGGGAAGCCTCCTACGAGCAGTACTTC. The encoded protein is CASSREASYEQYF.

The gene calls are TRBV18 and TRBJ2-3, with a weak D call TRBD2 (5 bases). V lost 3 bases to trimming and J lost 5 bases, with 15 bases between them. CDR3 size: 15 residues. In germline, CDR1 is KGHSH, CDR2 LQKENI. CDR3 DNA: TGTGCCAGCTCACCTATCGCACTAGAGATAGATACGCAGTATTTT. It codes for CASSPIALEIDTQYF.

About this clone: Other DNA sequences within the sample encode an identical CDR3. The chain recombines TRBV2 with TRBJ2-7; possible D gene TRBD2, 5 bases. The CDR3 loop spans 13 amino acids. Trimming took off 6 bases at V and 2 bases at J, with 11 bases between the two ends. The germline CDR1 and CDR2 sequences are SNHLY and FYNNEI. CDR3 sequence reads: CASSDYRAYEQYF. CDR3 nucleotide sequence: TGTGCCAGCAGCGACTATCGAGCCTACGAGCAGTACTTC.

CDR3 sequence reads: CAWSPIDRGTGNTIYF. The CDR3 coding sequence is TGTGCCTGGAGTCCCATAGACAGGGGGACTGGAAACACCATATATTTT. This chain links TRBV30 with TRBJ1-3, with 9 bases lining up with TRBD1. Germline-derived CDR1 and CDR2 are GTSNPN and SVGIG (reference sequence). Trimming removed 2 bases from V and 2 bases from J; junction bases left unmatched: 7. The CDR3 has 16 amino acids.

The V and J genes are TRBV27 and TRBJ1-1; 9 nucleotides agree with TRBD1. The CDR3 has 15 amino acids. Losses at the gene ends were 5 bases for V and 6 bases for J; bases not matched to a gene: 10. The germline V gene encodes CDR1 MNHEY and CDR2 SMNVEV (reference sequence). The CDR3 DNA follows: TGTGCCAGCAGTCAAAACAGGGGGCGATTCGCTGAAGCTTTCTTT. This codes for CASSQNRGRFAEAFF.

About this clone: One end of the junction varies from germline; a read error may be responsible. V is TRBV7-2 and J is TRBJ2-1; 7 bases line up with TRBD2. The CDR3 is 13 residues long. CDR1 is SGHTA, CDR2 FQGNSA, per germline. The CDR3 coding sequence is TGTGCCAGCAGCTTAGCTAATTTGGGGGGGTTGCTCTTC. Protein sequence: CASSLANLGGLLF.

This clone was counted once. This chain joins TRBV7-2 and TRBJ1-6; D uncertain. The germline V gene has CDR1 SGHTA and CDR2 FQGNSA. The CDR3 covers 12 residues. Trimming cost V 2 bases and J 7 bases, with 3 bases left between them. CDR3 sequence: CASSLQNSPLHF. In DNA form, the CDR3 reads TGTGCCAGCAGCTTACAGAATTCACCCCTCCACTTT.

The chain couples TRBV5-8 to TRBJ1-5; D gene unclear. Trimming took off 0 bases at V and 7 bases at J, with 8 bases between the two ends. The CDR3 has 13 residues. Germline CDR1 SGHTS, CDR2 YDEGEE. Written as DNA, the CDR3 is TGTGCCAGCAGCTTGGTCAGGCAACAGCCCCAGCATTTT. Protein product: CASSLVRQQPQHF.

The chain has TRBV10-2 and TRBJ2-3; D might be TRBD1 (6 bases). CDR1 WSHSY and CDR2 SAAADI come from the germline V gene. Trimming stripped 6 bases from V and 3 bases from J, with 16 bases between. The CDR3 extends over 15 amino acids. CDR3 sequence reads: CASRATGVTTDTQYF. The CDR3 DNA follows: TGCGCCAGCAGGGCGACAGGCGTCACGACAGATACGCAGTATTTT.

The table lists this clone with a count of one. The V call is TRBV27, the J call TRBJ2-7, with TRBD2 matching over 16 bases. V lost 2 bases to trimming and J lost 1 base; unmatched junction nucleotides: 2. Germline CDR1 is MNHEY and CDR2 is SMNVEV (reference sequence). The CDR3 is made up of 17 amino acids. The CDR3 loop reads CASSLMGLAGGSYEQYF. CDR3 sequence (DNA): TGTGCCAGCAGTTTAATGGGACTAGCGGGGGGGTCCTACGAGCAGTACTTC.

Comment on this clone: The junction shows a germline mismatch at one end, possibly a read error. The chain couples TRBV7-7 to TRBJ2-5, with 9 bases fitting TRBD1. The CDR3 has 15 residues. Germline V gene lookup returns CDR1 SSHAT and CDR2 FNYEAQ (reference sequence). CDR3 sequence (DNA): TGTGCTAGCAGCTTAGATGGGGGACAGGGAGAGACCCAGTACTTC. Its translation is CASSLDGGQGETQYF. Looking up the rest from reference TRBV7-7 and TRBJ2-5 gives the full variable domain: GAGVSQSPRYKVTKRGQDVTLRCDPISSHATLYWYQQALGQGPEFLTYFNYEAQPDKSGLPSDRFSAERPEGSISTLTIQRTEQRDSAMYRCASSLDGGQGETQYFGPGTRLLVL.